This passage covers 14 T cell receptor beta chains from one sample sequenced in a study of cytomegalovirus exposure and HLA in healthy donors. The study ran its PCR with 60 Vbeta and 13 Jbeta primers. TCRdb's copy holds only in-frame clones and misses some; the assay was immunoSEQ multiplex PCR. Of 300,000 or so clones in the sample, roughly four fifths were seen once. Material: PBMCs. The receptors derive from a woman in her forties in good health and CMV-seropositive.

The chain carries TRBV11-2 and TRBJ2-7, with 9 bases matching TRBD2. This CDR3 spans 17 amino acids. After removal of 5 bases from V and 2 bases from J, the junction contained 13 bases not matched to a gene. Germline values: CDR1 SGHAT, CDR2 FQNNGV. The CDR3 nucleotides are TGTGCCAGCAGCCTCGGTGCAGCGGGAGGTCGCGCCTACGAGCAGTACTTC. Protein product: CASSLGAAGGRAYEQYF.

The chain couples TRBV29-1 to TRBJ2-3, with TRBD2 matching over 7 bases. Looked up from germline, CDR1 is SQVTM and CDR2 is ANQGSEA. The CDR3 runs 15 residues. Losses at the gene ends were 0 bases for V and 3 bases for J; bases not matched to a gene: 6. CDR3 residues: CSVEDFGGWTDTQYF. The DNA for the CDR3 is TGCAGCGTTGAAGATTTCGGGGGGTGGACAGATACGCAGTATTTT.

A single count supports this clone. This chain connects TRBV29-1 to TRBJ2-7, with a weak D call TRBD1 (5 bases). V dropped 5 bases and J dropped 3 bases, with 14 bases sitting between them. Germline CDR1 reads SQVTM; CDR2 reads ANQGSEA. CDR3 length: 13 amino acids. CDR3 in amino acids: CSVRQGGIYEQYF. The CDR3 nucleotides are TGCAGCGTTCGTCAGGGTGGTATCTACGAGCAGTACTTC.

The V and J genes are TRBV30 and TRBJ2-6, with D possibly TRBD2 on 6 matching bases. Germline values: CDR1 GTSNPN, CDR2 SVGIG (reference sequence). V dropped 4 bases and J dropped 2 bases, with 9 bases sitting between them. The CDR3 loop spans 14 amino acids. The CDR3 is CAWTPGAGANVLTF. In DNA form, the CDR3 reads TGTGCCTGGACCCCGGGGGCTGGGGCCAACGTCCTGACTTTC.

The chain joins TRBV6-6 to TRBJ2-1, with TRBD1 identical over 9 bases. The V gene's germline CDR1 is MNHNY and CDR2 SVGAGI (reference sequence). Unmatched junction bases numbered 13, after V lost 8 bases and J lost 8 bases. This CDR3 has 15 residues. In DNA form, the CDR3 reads TGTGCCAGCGCCGAACAGGGGGCGTTTTACGATGAGCAGTTCTTC. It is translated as CASAEQGAFYDEQFF.

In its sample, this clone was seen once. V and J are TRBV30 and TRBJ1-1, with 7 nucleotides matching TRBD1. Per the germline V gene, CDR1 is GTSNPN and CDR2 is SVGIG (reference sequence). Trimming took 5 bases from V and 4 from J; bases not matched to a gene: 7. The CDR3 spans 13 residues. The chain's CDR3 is CAWSTGLGTEAFF. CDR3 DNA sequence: TGTGCCTGGTCGACAGGGTTGGGCACTGAAGCTTTCTTT.

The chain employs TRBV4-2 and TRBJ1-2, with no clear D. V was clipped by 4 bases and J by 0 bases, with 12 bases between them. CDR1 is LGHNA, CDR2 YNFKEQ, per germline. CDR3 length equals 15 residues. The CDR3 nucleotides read TGTGCCAGCAGCCTGCGGATCGCGGCTAACTATGGCTACACCTTC. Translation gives CASSLRIAANYGYTF.

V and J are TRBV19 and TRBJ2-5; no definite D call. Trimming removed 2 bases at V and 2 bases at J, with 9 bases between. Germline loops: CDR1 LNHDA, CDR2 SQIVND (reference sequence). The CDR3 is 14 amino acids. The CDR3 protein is CASSITATQETQYF. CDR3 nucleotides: TGTGCCAGTAGTATAACAGCAACTCAAGAGACCCAGTACTTC. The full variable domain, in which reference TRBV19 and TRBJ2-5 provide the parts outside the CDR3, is DGGITQSPKYLFRKEGQNVTLSCEQNLNHDAMYWYRQDPGQGLRLIYYSQIVNDFQKGDIAEGYSVSREKKESFPLTVTSAQKNPTAFYLCASSITATQETQYFGPGTRLLVL.

The CDR3, as DNA: TGCGCCAGCAGCCAAGAAAGCCCCCTCCGGTGGGGGGGGCGTCGGAATGAGCAGTTCTTC. It yields the protein CASSQESPLRWGGRRNEQFF. The chain joins TRBV4-3 to TRBJ2-1; D might be TRBD2 (7 bases). From germline, CDR1 is LGHNA and CDR2 YSLEER. With 0 bases removed from V and 7 bases from J, the gap between germline ends came to 28 bases. This CDR3 region has 20 residues.

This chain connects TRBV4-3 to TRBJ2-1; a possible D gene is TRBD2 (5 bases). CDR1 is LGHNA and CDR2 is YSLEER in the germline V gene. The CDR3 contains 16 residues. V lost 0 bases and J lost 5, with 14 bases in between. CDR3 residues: CASSQDRLSSHNEQFF. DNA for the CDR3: TGCGCCAGCAGCCAAGACCGGTTGTCTAGCCACAATGAGCAGTTCTTC.

DNA of the CDR3: TGTGCCTGGAGCGGCGGGACAGCTTCACTGCTTGGAAACACCATATATTTT. This encodes CAWSGGTASLLGNTIYF. The chain carries TRBV30 and TRBJ1-3; 7 positions match TRBD1. This CDR3 comprises 17 residues. CDR1 GTSNPN and CDR2 SVGIG come from the germline V gene (reference sequence). The ends lost 3 bases at V and 3 bases at J; junction bases unmatched: 14.

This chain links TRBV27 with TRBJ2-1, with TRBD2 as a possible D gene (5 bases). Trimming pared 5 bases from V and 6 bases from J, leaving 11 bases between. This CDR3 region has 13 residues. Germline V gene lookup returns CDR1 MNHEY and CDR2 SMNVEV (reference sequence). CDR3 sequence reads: CASSPGRGNEQFF. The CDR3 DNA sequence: TGTGCCAGCAGTCCAGGACGGGGCAATGAGCAGTTCTTC.

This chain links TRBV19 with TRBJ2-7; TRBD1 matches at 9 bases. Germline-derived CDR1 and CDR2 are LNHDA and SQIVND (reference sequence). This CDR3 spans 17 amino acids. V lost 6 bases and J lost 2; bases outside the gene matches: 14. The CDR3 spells CASSLPRTGQGPYEQYF. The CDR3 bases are TGTGCCAGTAGCCTCCCACGGACGGGACAGGGCCCCTACGAGCAGTACTTC. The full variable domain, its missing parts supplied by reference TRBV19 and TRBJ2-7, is DGGITQSPKYLFRKEGQNVTLSCEQNLNHDAMYWYRQDPGQGLRLIYYSQIVNDFQKGDIAEGYSVSREKKESFPLTVTSAQKNPTAFYLCASSLPRTGQGPYEQYFGPGTRLTVT.

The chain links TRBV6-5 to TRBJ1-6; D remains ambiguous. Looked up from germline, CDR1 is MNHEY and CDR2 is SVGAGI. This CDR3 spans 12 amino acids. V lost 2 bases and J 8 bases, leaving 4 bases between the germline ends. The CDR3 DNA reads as TGTGCCAGCAGTTACGCGGATTCACCCCTCCACTTT. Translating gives CASSYADSPLHF.